Presented here are 32 T cell receptor beta chains from one specimen sequenced in a study of beta chain features in type 1 diabetes (dated by TCRdb to the late 2010s). The method behind the library was the immunoSEQ multiplex PCR assay. The entire isolated RNA was reverse transcribed using the High Capacity cDNA Reverse Transcription Kit, and thus expressed TCRB transcripts were sequenced. This immuneACCESS table, as held by TCRdb, lists in-frame sequences with V and J called but not all clones. Of the missing ones, under half trace to an unresolved V gene in checked studies; the others have no known cause. Here the sample has 500,000 to 700,000 clones; 15% to 19% occur a single time. The ten largest make up about 0.093% of the sample. Specimen: naive CD4+ T cells from blood. What this sample's cell subset or site label stands for: true naive CD4+ T cells. Every receptor here comes from a man between 18 and 35 years old in good health.

This clone came up a few times. The chain carries TRBV27 and TRBJ1-1; D is unclear. The CDR3 contains 10 residues. Germline lookup yields CDR1 MNHEY and CDR2 SMNVEV (reference sequence). DNA for the CDR3: TGTGCTCCGTCTAAAGGTGAAGCTTTCTTT. Translating it yields CAPSKGEAFF.

This clone showed up just once. The rearrangement uses TRBV28 and TRBJ2-7; no reliable D call. CDR3 size: 12 residues. Germline CDR1 reads MDHEN; CDR2 reads SYDVKM. V lost 4 bases to trimming and J lost 1 base, with 5 bases between them. CDR3 nucleotides: TGTGCCAGCAGTTGGCTGTCCTACGAGCAGTACTTC. It codes for CASSWLSYEQYF. The complete variable domain, with remaining parts taken from reference TRBV28 and TRBJ2-7, reads DVKVTQSSRYLVKRTGEKVFLECVQDMDHENMFWYRQDPGLGLRLIYFSYDVKMKEKGDIPEGYSVSREKKERFSLILESASTNQTSMYLCASSWLSYEQYFGPGTRLTVT.

The rearrangement links TRBV12-2 to TRBJ2-4; the table calls TRBD1, which could not be checked here. TRBV12-2 constitutes a pseudogene. The CDR3 spans 15 residues. The CDR3 is CASRLANRGRNIQYF. CDR3 coding DNA: TGTGCAAGTCGCTTAGCTAACAGGGGCCGAAACATTCAGTACTTC.

This clone was seen a few times. The chain is built from TRBV5-4 and TRBJ2-5, with a weak D call TRBD2 (5 bases). Germline V gene data show CDR1 as SGHNT and CDR2 as YYREEE (reference sequence). The CDR3 consists of 15 residues. The V end lost 0 bases, the J end lost 0 bases, and 9 bases lay between the germline ends. The CDR3 is CASSLALGDQETQYF. Written as DNA, the CDR3 is TGTGCCAGCAGCTTGGCCTTGGGAGACCAAGAGACCCAGTACTTC. The full variable domain, completed using reference TRBV5-4 and TRBJ2-5, is ETGVTQSPTHLIKTRGQQVTLRCSSQSGHNTVSWYQQALGQGPQFIFQYYREEENGRGNFPPRFSGLQFPNYSSELNVNALELDDSALYLCASSLALGDQETQYFGPGTRLLVL.

The J gene is TRBJ2-7, the V gene TRBV29-1; a possible D gene is TRBD2 (5 bases). The CDR3 is made up of 13 amino acids. Deletions cut 7 bases from V and 4 bases from J, with 17 bases between. Germline V lookup: CDR1 SQVTM, CDR2 ANQGSEA. CDR3 DNA sequence: TGCAGCGGCCAGGTAGGGCCGGGGTACGAGCAGTACTTC. Its translation: CSGQVGPGYEQYF.

V usage is TRBV10-3 and J usage is TRBJ2-6, with 9 bases that match TRBD2. This CDR3 has 18 residues. Losses at the gene ends were 0 bases for V and 1 base for J; bases not matched to a gene: 4. Germline-derived CDR1 and CDR2 are ENHRY and SYGVKD. CDR3 loop: CAISESGTSSSGANVLTF. CDR3 bases: TGTGCCATCAGTGAGTCGGGGACTAGCTCTTCTGGGGCCAACGTCCTGACTTTC.

This chain joins TRBV28 and TRBJ1-2; 9 nucleotides match TRBD1. J lost 7 bases, V lost 6 bases, and 9 bases had no gene match. CDR1 is MDHEN, CDR2 SYDVKM, per germline. This CDR3 region has 14 residues. CDR3 protein: CASRRTGTGFGYTF. The CDR3 DNA is TGTGCCAGCAGGCGGACCGGGACAGGGTTTGGCTACACCTTC.

CDR3 DNA sequence: TGTGCCAGCAGCTATACCGGGCCAACGGCCCTGTATGCTTTCTTT. The encoded protein is CASSYTGPTALYAFF. J is TRBJ1-1 and V is TRBV7-9; D is uncertain. Germline V lookup: CDR1 SEHNR, CDR2 FQNEAQ (reference sequence). The CDR3 runs to 15 residues. V was clipped by 4 bases and J by 11 bases, with 23 bases between them.

This sequence joins TRBV29-1 and TRBJ1-1, with TRBD1 identical over 8 bases. CDR3 size: 13 residues. J gave up 1 base and V 7 bases, and 5 bases lay outside the gene matches. Germline CDR1 reads SQVTM; CDR2 reads ANQGSEA. Here the CDR3 reads CSGNRGTNTEAFF. CDR3 DNA: TGCAGCGGCAACAGGGGGACGAACACTGAAGCTTTCTTT.

This clone was counted between two and nine times. The genes are TRBV19 and TRBJ2-5, with D unresolved. The CDR3 is made up of 13 amino acids. V gave up 5 bases and J gave up 4 bases, with 11 bases separating them. Germline V gene sequence: CDR1 LNHDA, CDR2 SQIVND (reference sequence). CDR3 protein: CASSDIFPETQYF. Written as DNA, the CDR3 is TGTGCCAGTAGTGATATATTCCCAGAGACCCAGTACTTC.

The V gene is TRBV9, the J gene TRBJ2-1; D perhaps matches TRBD2 (6 bases). CDR3 length: 18 amino acids. Trimming left V 2 bases short and J 4 bases short, with 22 bases between. Per germline, CDR1 SGDLS and CDR2 YYNGEE. As DNA, the CDR3 is TGTGCCAGCAGCGTGAACTTCGGGGACTCCTCGGGATACAATGAGCAGTTCTTC. The encoded protein is CASSVNFGDSSGYNEQFF.

The chain couples TRBV21-1 to TRBJ2-2; the table's D call, TRBD2, was not checked against the DNA. TRBV21-1 is classified as a pseudogene. The CDR3 extends over 16 amino acids. The CDR3 region is CASSNSSGKVTGELFF. The CDR3, as DNA: TGTGCCAGCAGCAATAGTAGCGGGAAGGTTACCGGGGAGCTGTTTTTT.

J is TRBJ2-5 and V is TRBV5-1; TRBD1 matches at 9 bases. CDR1 SGHRS and CDR2 YFSETQ come from the germline V gene. The CDR3 loop spans 15 amino acids. The junction had 5 bases not matched to a gene; V was cut back by 3 bases and J by 2 bases. The CDR3: CASSYRDRDQETQYF. The DNA of the CDR3 is TGCGCCAGCAGCTACCGGGACAGGGATCAAGAGACCCAGTACTTC.

A few counts support this clone. CDR3 residues: CSARNILAEAFF. DNA of the CDR3: TGCAGCGCCAGAAACATACTGGCTGAAGCTTTCTTT. The rearrangement links TRBV29-1 to TRBJ1-1, with D uncertain. V lost 7 bases and J 6 bases, leaving 15 bases between the germline ends. CDR3 length equals 12 residues. The germline CDR1 and CDR2 sequences are SQVTM and ANQGSEA.

The table lists this clone with a few counts. CDR3 DNA: TGTGCCAGCAGCTTAGTGGTCTCCCGGCCGTCCGAGCAGTACTTC. This translates into CASSLVVSRPSEQYF. This chain joins TRBV11-2 and TRBJ2-7, with unresolved D. CDR3 size: 15 residues. V dropped 1 base and J dropped 6 bases, with 16 bases sitting between them. Germline V lookup: CDR1 SGHAT, CDR2 FQNNGV. Variable domain in full (rest from reference TRBV11-2 and TRBJ2-7): EAGVAQSPRYKIIEKRQSVAFWCNPISGHATLYWYQQILGQGPKLLIQFQNNGVVDDSQLPKDRFSAERLKGVDSTLKIQPAKLEDSAVYLCASSLVVSRPSEQYFGPGTRLTVT.

This clone has just a few counts. The chain recombines TRBV7-2 with TRBJ2-3; 10 positions match TRBD1. V shed 4 bases and J 8 bases; nucleotides not matched to a gene: 15. CDR3 length: 17 amino acids. CDR1 and CDR2 (germline): SGHTA, FQGNSA. The CDR3 sequence is CASSSRPGQGLAGTQYF. CDR3 coding DNA: TGTGCCAGCAGCTCCCGCCCGGGACAGGGGCTCGCGGGTACGCAGTATTTT.

This clone was detected a few times. The chain employs TRBV4-1 and TRBJ2-6; the match to TRBD1 covers 8 bases. The ends lost 5 bases at V and 3 bases at J; junction bases unmatched: 9. Germline values: CDR1 MGHRA, CDR2 YSYEKL. CDR3 length equals 17 residues. The CDR3 nucleotides are TGCGCCAGCAGCTTAGGGCAGGGGGCGCGTGGGGCCAACGTCCTGACTTTC. Its translation: CASSLGQGARGANVLTF.

V gene TRBV10-2 combines with J gene TRBJ2-5, with 8 bases that match TRBD1. The germline V gene encodes CDR1 WSHSY and CDR2 SAAADI. This CDR3 contains 12 residues. After removal of 8 bases from V and 4 bases from J, the junction contained 3 bases not matched to a gene. This CDR3 reads CASRDRGETQYF. The CDR3 bases are TGCGCCAGCCGCGACAGGGGAGAGACCCAGTACTTC.

This clone was seen only a few times. The chain recombines TRBV28 with TRBJ2-1; tentatively, D is TRBD2 (7 bases). Germline CDR1 MDHEN, CDR2 SYDVKM. V dropped 4 bases and J dropped 9 bases, with 22 bases sitting between them. This CDR3 spans 16 amino acids. CDR3 protein: CASSSTGGPGGIEQFF. In nucleotides, the CDR3 is TGTGCCAGCAGTTCCACCGGGGGGCCCGGTGGGATTGAGCAGTTCTTC. The variable domain in full, with the rest retrieved from reference TRBV28 and TRBJ2-1, is DVKVTQSSRYLVKRTGEKVFLECVQDMDHENMFWYRQDPGLGLRLIYFSYDVKMKEKGDIPEGYSVSREKKERFSLILESASTNQTSMYLCASSSTGGPGGIEQFFGPGTRLTVL.

With regard to this clone: Other DNA sequences in the same sample also yield this CDR3. The V call is TRBV28, the J call TRBJ2-7, with 8 bases that match TRBD1. CDR1 MDHEN and CDR2 SYDVKM come from the germline V gene. V was clipped by 6 bases and J by 3 bases; unmatched bases: 7. This CDR3 has 14 amino acids. The CDR3: CASRLTGGSYEQYF. The CDR3 DNA sequence: TGTGCCAGCAGGCTAACAGGGGGAAGCTACGAGCAGTACTTC.

J is TRBJ1-2 and V is TRBV2; no clear D. Deletions cut 6 bases from V and 0 bases from J, with 11 bases between. The length of the CDR3 is 14 residues. Germline V gene lookup returns CDR1 SNHLY and CDR2 FYNNEI. In DNA form, the CDR3 reads TGTGCCAGCAGGAGGACTGGGACTAACTATGGCTACACCTTC. The encoded protein is CASRRTGTNYGYTF.

The chain is built from TRBV11-1 and TRBJ2-1; D is uncertain. The CDR3 is 12 amino acids. Per the germline V gene, CDR1 is SGHAT and CDR2 is FQDESV (reference sequence). Trimming pared 6 bases from V and 7 bases from J, leaving 10 bases between. CDR3 in DNA: TGTGCCAGCAGTTCCGGGTGGAATGAGCAGTTCTTC. Translating gives CASSSGWNEQFF. The full variable domain, completed using reference TRBV11-1 and TRBJ2-1, is EAEVAQSPRYKITEKSQAVAFWCDPISGHATLYWYRQILGQGPELLVQFQDESVVDDSQLPKDRFSAERLKGVDSTLKIQPAELGDSAMYLCASSSGWNEQFFGPGTRLTVL.

To note about this clone: Additional DNA sequences in this sample encode the identical CDR3. The chain is built from TRBV5-1 and TRBJ1-1; D ambiguous. Germline V gene sequence: CDR1 SGHRS, CDR2 YFSETQ. The CDR3 extends over 14 amino acids. The V end was cut by 0 bases, the J end by 1 base, with 7 bases between. CDR3 nucleotides: TGCGCCAGCAGCTTGGGCGGGAGGAACACTGAAGCTTTCTTT. Protein sequence: CASSLGGRNTEAFF.

This clone was counted a few times. The chain links TRBV7-8 to TRBJ2-7; D perhaps matches TRBD2 (6 bases). Trimming took 3 bases from V and 0 from J, leaving 12 bases between them. Germline loops: CDR1 SGHVS, CDR2 FQNEAQ. The length of the CDR3 is 15 residues. CDR3: CASSFIAGPSYEQYF. The CDR3 bases are TGTGCCAGCAGCTTCATCGCGGGACCCTCCTACGAGCAGTACTTC.

In this sample, this clone turned up a few times. V gene TRBV4-1 combines with J gene TRBJ2-3, with TRBD2 as a possible D gene (6 bases). CDR1 and CDR2 from the germline V gene are MGHRA and YSYEKL. The CDR3 extends over 15 amino acids. Trimming took off 1 base at V and 4 bases at J, with 12 bases between the two ends. DNA for the CDR3: TGCGCCAGCAGCCAAGCGGGAGTTCCCCCAGATACGCAGTATTTT. Translation gives CASSQAGVPPDTQYF.

Only a few counts were recorded for this clone. The chain recombines TRBV9 with TRBJ2-1; D possibly uses TRBD1 or TRBD2 (7 bases each). This CDR3 region has 14 residues. CDR1 SGDLS and CDR2 YYNGEE come from the germline V gene. V was clipped by 4 bases and J by 9 bases, with 17 bases between them. The CDR3 sequence: CASSSRGGKSEQFF. In nucleotides, the CDR3 is TGTGCCAGCAGCTCCAGGGGGGGGAAGAGTGAGCAGTTCTTC.

This clone showed up many times. The CDR3 protein is CASSDLAGGSTDTQYF. CDR3 coding DNA: TGTGCCAGCAGCGATTTAGCGGGAGGGAGCACAGATACGCAGTATTTT. The chain combines TRBV7-9 with TRBJ2-3, with 11 bases matching TRBD2. This CDR3 has 16 residues. The germline gives CDR1 SEHNR, CDR2 FQNEAQ (reference sequence). Unmatched junction bases numbered 4, after V lost 5 bases and J lost 0 bases.

The genes are TRBV6-5 and TRBJ1-1; D unclear. Between the trimmed V and J ends, which lost 8 bases and 10 bases, there was a span of 20 bases. Germline-derived CDR1 and CDR2 are MNHEY and SVGAGI. The CDR3 is 13 residues long. The CDR3 spells CASYAPAQLGAFF. As DNA, the CDR3 is TGTGCCAGCTATGCTCCAGCTCAACTAGGAGCTTTCTTT.

The chain joins TRBV5-1 to TRBJ2-7, with TRBD1 matching 7 bases. The CDR3 consists of 14 residues. From germline, CDR1 is SGHRS and CDR2 YFSETQ. The V and J ends lost 4 bases and 5 bases, in that order; junction bases with no gene match: 9. The CDR3 sequence is CASSPRQGINEQYF. Here the CDR3 DNA reads TGCGCCAGCAGCCCAAGACAGGGAATCAACGAGCAGTACTTC.

The V gene is TRBV28, the J gene TRBJ2-5, with D possibly TRBD2 on 6 matching bases. The germline gives CDR1 MDHEN, CDR2 SYDVKM. This CDR3 has 16 amino acids. The V and J ends lost 6 bases and 5 bases respectively, with 22 bases between them. CDR3 nucleotide sequence: TGTGCCAGCAGGCCGTTTCTTAGGCGGGATTGGGAGACCCAGTACTTC. Amino acids: CASRPFLRRDWETQYF.

The chain combines TRBV5-4 with TRBJ2-4; no clear D gene. This CDR3 is 15 amino acids long. V was cut by 4 bases and J by 6 bases, with 17 bases left in between. Looked up from germline, CDR1 is SGHNT and CDR2 is YYREEE (reference sequence). The CDR3 is CASSASTAIGNIQYF. CDR3 DNA: TGTGCCAGCAGCGCCTCGACCGCAATCGGAAACATTCAGTACTTC.

The chain couples TRBV11-3 to TRBJ2-3; D is undetermined. With 2 bases removed from V and 0 bases from J, the gap between germline ends came to 6 bases. The CDR3 length is 14 residues. Germline CDR1 is SGHNT and CDR2 is YENEEA. The chain's CDR3 is CASSLSRSTDTQYF. CDR3 coding DNA: TGTGCCAGCAGCTTATCCCGGAGCACAGATACGCAGTATTTT. The full variable domain, in which reference TRBV11-3 and TRBJ2-3 provide the parts outside the CDR3, is EAGVVQSPRYKIIEKKQPVAFWCNPISGHNTLYWYLQNLGQGPELLIRYENEEAVDDSQLPKDRFSAERLKGVDSTLKIQPAELGDSAVYLCASSLSRSTDTQYFGPGTRLTVL.